This note documents a single TCR beta chain sequence. The data belong to a study of blood T cell repertoires in COVID-19. Across the whole study: Samples of COVID-19 (acute and convalescent) were obtained from the United States, Italy and Spain. T cells, B-cell-depleted T cells, or PBMCs provided the cDNA or gDNA that served as material.

Germline lookup yields CDR1 SGDLS and CDR2 YYNGEE. The CDR3 is 15 residues long. The ends lost 0 bases at V and 2 bases at J; junction bases unmatched: 0. Source study methods: Amplified reference gene primers provided the basis for estimating nucleated cell counts. Profiling relied on immunoSEQ multiplex PCR, and the TCRdb table lists in-frame clones only, not all of them. Clonal size and the V and J genes are those of that table, whereas D and trimming came from the DNA. The sample lists under 75,000 clones; roughly 92% were seen once. The sequence was obtained from a man in his fifties or sixties with active COVID-19. The sample was peripheral blood. The V and J genes are TRBV9 and TRBJ2-7, with TRBD1 identical over 12 bases. The CDR3 spells CASSVGDRGPYEQYF. The CDR3 DNA is TGTGCCAGCAGCGTAGGGGACAGGGGGCCCTACGAGCAGTACTTC.